Here is one T cell receptor (beta chain) with its context. The data belong to a study of CD8 T cells in Susac syndrome. TEMRA cells were FACS-enriched, while CD8+ and CD4+ T cells were negatively isolated. Trimming cost V 6 bases and J 1 base, with 18 bases left between them. The V gene's germline CDR1 is SQVTM and CDR2 ANQGSEA. This CDR3 region has 16 residues. Reverse transcription used about 0.45 to 1 ug RNA and random hexamers. Across 54 Vbeta and 13 Jbeta, immunoSEQ multiplex PCR amplified TCR beta CDR3. TCRdb used MiXCR to reprocess the immunoSEQ multiplex PCR reads, holding one entry per CDR3 protein. The sample has 150,000 to 200,000 distinct CDR3 sequences, about 95% seen once.

The source of this sequence is a human donor with multiple sclerosis. The chain carries TRBV29-1 and TRBJ2-2; D is possibly TRBD1 (5 bases). The sequencing input was CD8+ T cells from PBMCs. CDR3 in DNA: TGCAGCGTGACAATTTTTACAGGTCAGAACACCGGGGAGCTGTTTTTT. The encoded protein is CSVTIFTGQNTGELFF.